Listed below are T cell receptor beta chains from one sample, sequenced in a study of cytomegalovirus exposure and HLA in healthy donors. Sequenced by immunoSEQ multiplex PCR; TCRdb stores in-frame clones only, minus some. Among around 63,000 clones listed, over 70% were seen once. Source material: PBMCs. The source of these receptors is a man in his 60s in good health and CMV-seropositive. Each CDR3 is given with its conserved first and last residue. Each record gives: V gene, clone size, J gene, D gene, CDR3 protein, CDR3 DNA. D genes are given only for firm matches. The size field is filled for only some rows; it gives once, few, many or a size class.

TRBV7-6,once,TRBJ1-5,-,CASSSYSNQPQHF,TGTGCCAGCAGCTCGTATAGCAATCAGCCCCAGCATTTT
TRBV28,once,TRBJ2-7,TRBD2,CASSLAISGAPYEQYF,TGTGCCAGCAGTTTAGCGATTAGCGGGGCTCCCTACGAGCAGTACTTC
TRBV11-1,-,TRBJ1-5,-,CASSLTLDQPQHF,TGTGCCAGCAGCTTAACATTGGATCAGCCCCAGCATTTT
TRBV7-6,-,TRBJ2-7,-,CASSQGPLLDEQYF,TGTGCCAGCAGCCAGGGTCCTCTTTTGGACGAGCAGTACTTC
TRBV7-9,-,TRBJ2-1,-,CASSFLAARSPYNEQFF,TGTGCCAGCAGCTTTCTAGCCGCCAGAAGCCCCTACAATGAGCAGTTCTTC
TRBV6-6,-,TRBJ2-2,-,CASSYSSEGIGELFF,TGTGCCAGCAGTTACTCGTCGGAGGGGATCGGGGAGCTGTTTTTT
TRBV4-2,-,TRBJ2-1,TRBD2,CASSQDLASGRIPQFF,TGTGCCAGCAGCCAAGATTTGGCTAGCGGGAGAATCCCGCAGTTCTTC
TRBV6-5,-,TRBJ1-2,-,CASSFASGGDGYTF,TGTGCCAGCAGTTTCGCCTCGGGAGGGGATGGCTACACCTTC
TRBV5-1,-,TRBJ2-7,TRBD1,CASSLALGQGIYEQYF,TGCGCCAGCAGCTTGGCCCTTGGACAGGGCATCTACGAGCAGTACTTC
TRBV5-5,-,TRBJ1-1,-,CASSFLLGTEAFF,TGTGCCAGCAGCTTCCTACTAGGCACTGAAGCTTTCTTT
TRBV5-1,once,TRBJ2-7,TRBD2,CASSSAGTSEDEQYF,TGCGCCAGCAGCTCAGCCGGGACTAGCGAGGACGAGCAGTACTTC
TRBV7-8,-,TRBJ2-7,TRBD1,CASSPRTGGYEQYF,TGTGCCAGCAGCCCGAGGACAGGGGGATACGAGCAGTACTTC
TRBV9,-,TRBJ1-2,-,CASSVGSGYYGYTF,TGTGCCAGCAGCGTAGGGTCGGGGTACTATGGCTACACCTTC